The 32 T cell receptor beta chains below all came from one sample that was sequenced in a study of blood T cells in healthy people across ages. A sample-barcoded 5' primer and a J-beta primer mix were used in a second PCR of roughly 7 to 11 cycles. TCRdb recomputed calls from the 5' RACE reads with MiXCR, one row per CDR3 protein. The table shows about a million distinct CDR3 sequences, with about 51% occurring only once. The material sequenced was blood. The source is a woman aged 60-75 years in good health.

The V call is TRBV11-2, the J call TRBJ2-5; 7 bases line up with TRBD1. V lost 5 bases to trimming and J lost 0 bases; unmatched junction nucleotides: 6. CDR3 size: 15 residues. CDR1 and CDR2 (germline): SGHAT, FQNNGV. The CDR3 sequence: CASSLWGQNQETQYF. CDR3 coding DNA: TGTGCCAGCAGCCTCTGGGGACAGAACCAAGAGACCCAGTACTTC.

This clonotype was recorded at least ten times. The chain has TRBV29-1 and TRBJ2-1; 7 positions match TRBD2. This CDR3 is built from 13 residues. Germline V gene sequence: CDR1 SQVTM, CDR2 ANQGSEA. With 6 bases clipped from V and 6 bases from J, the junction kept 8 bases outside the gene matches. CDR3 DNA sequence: TGCAGCGTGGGGGGACTAACACTCAATGAGCAGTTCTTC. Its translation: CSVGGLTLNEQFF.

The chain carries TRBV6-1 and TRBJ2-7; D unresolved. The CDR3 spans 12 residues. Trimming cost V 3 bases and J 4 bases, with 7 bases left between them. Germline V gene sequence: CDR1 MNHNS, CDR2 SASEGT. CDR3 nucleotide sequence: TGTGCCAGCAGTGAGTTACAGTACGAGCAGTACTTC. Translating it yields CASSELQYEQYF.

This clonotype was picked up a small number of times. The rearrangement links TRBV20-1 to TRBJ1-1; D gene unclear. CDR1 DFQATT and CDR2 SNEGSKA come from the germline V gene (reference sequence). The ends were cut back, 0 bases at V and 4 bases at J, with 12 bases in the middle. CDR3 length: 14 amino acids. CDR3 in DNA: TGCAGTGCTAGAGATGTGGGATTCGGCACTGAAGCTTTCTTT. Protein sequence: CSARDVGFGTEAFF.

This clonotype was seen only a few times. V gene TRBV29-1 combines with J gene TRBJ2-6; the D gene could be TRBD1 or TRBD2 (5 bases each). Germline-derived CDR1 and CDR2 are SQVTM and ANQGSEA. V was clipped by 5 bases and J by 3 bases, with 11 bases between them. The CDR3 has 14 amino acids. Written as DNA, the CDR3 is TGCAGCGTTTTGGGGACCCGTGGGGCCAACGTCCTGACTTTC. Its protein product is CSVLGTRGANVLTF.

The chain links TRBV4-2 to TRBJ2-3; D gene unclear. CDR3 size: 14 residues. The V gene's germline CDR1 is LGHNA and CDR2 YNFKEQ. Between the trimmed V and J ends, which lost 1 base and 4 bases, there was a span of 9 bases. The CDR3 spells CASSQAARPDTQYF. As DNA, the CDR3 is TGTGCCAGCAGCCAAGCAGCTAGGCCAGATACGCAGTATTTT.

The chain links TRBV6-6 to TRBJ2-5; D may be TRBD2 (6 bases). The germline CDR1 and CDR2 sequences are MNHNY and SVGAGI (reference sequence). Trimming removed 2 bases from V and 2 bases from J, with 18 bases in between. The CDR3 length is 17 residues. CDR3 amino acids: CASSYKGTGEGQETQYF. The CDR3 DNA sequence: TGTGCCAGCAGTTACAAGGGGACGGGAGAGGGGCAAGAGACCCAGTACTTC.

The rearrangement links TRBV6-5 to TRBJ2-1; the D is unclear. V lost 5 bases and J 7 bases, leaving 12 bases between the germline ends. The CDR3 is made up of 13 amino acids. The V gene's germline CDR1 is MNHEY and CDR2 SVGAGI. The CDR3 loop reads CASSPFRGNEQFF. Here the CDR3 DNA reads TGTGCCAGCAGTCCCTTTCGAGGTAATGAGCAGTTCTTC.

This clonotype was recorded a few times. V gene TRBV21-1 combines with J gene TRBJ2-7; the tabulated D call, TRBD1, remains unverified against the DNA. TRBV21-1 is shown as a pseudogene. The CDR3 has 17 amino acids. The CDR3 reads CASSTPGDAPLTLEQYF. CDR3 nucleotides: TGTGCCAGCAGCACTCCCGGGGACGCTCCTCTTACTCTCGAGCAGTACTTC.

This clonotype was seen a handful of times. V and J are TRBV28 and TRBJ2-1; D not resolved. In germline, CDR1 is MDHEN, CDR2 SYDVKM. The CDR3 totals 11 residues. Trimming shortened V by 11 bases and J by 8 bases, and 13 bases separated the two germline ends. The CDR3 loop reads CAFSNGDEQFF. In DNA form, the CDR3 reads TGTGCCTTCAGCAATGGGGATGAGCAGTTCTTC. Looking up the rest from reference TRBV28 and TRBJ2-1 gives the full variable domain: DVKVTQSSRYLVKRTGEKVFLECVQDMDHENMFWYRQDPGLGLRLIYFSYDVKMKEKGDIPEGYSVSREKKERFSLILESASTNQTSMYLCAFSNGDEQFFGPGTRLTVL.

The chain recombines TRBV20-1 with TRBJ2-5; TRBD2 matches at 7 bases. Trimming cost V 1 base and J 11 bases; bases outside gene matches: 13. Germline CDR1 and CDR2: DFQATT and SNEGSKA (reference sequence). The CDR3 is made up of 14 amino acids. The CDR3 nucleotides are TGCAGTGCTAGAGTGGGGGAGGGCCCACGTAAGCAGTACTTC. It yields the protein CSARVGEGPRKQYF.

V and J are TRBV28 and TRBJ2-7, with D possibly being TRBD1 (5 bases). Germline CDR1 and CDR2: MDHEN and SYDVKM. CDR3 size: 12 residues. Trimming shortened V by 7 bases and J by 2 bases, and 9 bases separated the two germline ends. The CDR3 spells CASMGPTYEQYF. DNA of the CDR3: TGTGCCAGCATGGGGCCAACCTACGAGCAGTACTTC.

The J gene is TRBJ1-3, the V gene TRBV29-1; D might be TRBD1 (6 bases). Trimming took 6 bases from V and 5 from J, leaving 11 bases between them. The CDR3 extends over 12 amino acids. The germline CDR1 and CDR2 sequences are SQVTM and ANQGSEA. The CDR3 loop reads CSVQGRRNTIYF. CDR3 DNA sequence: TGCAGCGTCCAGGGGCGTAGAAACACCATATATTTT.

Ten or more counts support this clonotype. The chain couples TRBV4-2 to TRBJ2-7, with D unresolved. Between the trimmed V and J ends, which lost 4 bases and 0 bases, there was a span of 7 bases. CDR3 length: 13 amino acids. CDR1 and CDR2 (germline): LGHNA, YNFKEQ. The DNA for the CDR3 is TGTGCCAGCAGCCGTCCAGGCTCCTACGAGCAGTACTTC. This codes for CASSRPGSYEQYF.

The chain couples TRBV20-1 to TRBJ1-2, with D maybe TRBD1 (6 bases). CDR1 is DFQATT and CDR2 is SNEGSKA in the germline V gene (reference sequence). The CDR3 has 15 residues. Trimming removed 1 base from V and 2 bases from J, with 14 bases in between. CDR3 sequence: CSARGAGAANYGYTF. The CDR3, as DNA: TGCAGTGCTAGAGGGGCAGGGGCAGCGAACTATGGCTACACCTTC.

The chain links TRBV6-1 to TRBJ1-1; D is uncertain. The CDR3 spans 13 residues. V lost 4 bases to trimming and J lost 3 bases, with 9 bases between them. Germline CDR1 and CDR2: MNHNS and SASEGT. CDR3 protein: CASSGRVDTEAFF. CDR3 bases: TGTGCCAGCAGTGGGAGAGTTGACACTGAAGCTTTCTTT.

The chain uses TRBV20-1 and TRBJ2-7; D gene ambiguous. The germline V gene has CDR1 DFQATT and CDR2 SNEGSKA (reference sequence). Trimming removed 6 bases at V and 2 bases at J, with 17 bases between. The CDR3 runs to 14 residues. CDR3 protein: CSAPRDGPPYEQYF. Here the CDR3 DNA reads TGCAGTGCACCACGAGACGGGCCTCCCTACGAGCAGTACTTC.

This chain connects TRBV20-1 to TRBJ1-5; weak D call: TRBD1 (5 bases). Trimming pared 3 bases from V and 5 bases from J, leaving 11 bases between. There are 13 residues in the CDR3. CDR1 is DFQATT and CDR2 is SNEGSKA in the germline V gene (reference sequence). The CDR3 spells CSARVQADQPQHF. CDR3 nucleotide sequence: TGCAGTGCTAGGGTACAGGCGGATCAGCCCCAGCATTTT.

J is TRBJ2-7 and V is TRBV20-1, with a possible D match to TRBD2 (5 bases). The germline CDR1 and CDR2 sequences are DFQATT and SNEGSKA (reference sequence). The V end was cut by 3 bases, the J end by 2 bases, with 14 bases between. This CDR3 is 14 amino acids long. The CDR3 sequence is CSASYAAGAYEQYF. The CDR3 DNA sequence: TGCAGTGCTAGTTATGCGGCCGGGGCCTACGAGCAGTACTTC.

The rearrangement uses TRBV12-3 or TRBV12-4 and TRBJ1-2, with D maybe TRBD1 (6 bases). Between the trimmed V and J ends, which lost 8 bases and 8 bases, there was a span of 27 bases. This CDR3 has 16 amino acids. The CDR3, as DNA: TGTGCCAGCCATAGTTTGAGCACAGGGTCGTATCGGGGCTACACCTTC. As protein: CASHSLSTGSYRGYTF.

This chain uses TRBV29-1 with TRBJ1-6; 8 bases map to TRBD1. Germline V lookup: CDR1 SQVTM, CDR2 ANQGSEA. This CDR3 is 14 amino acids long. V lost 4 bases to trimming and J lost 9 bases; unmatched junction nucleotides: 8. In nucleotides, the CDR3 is TGCAGCGTTGGGGACAGGAGGAATGCTTCACCCCTCCACTTT. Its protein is CSVGDRRNASPLHF.

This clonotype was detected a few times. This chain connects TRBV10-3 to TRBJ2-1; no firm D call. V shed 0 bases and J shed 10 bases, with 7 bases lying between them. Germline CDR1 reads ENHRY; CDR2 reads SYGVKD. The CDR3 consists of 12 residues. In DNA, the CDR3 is TGTGCCATCAGTGAGTCTGCCTGGGAGCAGTTCTTC. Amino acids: CAISESAWEQFF.

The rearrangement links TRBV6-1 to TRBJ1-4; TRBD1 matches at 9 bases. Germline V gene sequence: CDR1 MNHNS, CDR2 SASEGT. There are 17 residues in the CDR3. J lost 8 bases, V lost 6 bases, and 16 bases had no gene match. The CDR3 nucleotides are TGTGCCAGCAGATCCGGGACAGGGTACGGATGGGAGGAAAAACTGTTTTTT. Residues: CASRSGTGYGWEEKLFF.

The DNA of the CDR3 is TGTGCCAGCAGCTTAGATAGCCGGGTCGGGGCCAACGTCCTGACTTTC. Its protein is CASSLDSRVGANVLTF. V and J are TRBV11-2 and TRBJ2-6; D ambiguous. The CDR3 loop spans 16 amino acids. V gave up 0 bases and J gave up 4 bases, with 10 bases separating them. In germline, CDR1 is SGHAT, CDR2 FQNNGV. Variable domain in full (rest from reference TRBV11-2 and TRBJ2-6): EAGVAQSPRYKIIEKRQSVAFWCNPISGHATLYWYQQILGQGPKLLIQFQNNGVVDDSQLPKDRFSAERLKGVDSTLKIQPAKLEDSAVYLCASSLDSRVGANVLTFGAGSRLTVL.

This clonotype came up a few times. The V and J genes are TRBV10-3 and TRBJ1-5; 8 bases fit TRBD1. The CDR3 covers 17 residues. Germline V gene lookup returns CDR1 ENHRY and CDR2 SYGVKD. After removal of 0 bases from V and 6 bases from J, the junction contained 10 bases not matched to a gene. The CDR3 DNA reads TGTGCCATCAGTGAGTCGACAAGACAGGGGAGTTTTCAGCCCCAGCATTTT. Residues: CAISESTRQGSFQPQHF.

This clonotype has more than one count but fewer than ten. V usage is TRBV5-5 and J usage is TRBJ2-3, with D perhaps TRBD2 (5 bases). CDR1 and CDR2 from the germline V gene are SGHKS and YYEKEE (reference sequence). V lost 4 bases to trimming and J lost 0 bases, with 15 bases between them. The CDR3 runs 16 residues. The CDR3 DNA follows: TGTGCCAGCAGCCCTAGCCCGACGGCGAGCACAGATACGCAGTATTTT. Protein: CASSPSPTASTDTQYF. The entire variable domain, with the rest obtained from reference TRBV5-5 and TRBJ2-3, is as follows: DAGVTQSPTHLIKTRGQQVTLRCSPISGHKSVSWYQQVLGQGPQFIFQYYEKEERGRGNFPDRFSARQFPNYSSELNVNALLLGDSALYLCASSPSPTASTDTQYFGPGTRLTVL.

CDR3 amino acids: CASSFERQGASPLHF. CDR3 sequence (DNA): TGTGCCAGCAGTTTTGAGCGACAGGGGGCATCACCCCTCCACTTT. The V gene is TRBV12-3 or TRBV12-4, the J gene TRBJ1-6, with 10 bases lining up with TRBD1. J was trimmed by 10 bases and V by 3 bases; bases with no gene match: 6. The CDR3 sequence is 15 residues long.

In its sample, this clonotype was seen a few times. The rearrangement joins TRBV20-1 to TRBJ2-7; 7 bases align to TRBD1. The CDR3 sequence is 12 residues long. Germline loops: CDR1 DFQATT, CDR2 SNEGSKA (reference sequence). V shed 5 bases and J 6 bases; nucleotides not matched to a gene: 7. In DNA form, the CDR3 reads TGCAGTGCTCCGACAGGGCTTGGCGAGCAGTACTTC. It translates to CSAPTGLGEQYF.

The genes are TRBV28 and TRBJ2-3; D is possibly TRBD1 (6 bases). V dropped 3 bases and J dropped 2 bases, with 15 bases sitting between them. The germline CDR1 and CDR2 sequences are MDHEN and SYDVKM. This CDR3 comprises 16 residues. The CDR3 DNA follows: TGTGCCAGCAGTTTGTCTAGGACAGAGAACACAGATACGCAGTATTTT. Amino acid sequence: CASSLSRTENTDTQYF.

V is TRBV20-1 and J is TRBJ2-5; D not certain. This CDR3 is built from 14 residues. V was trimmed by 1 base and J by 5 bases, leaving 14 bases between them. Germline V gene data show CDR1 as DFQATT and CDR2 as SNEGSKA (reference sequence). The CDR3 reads CSARVVTAFETQYF. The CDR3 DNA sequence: TGCAGTGCTAGAGTAGTTACCGCTTTCGAGACCCAGTACTTC.

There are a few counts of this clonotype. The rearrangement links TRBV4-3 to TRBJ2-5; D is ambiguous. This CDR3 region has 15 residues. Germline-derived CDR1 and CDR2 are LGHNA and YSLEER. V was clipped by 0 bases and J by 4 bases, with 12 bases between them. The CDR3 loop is CASSQDVGRIETQYF. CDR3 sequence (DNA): TGCGCCAGCAGCCAAGATGTGGGCAGGATAGAGACCCAGTACTTC.

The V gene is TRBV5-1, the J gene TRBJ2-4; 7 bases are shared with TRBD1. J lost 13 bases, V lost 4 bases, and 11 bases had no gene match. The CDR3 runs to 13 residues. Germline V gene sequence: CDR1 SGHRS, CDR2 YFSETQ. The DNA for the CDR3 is TGCGCCAGCAGCGCAAAGACAGGGAGTGAGCAGTACTTC. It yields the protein CASSAKTGSEQYF.